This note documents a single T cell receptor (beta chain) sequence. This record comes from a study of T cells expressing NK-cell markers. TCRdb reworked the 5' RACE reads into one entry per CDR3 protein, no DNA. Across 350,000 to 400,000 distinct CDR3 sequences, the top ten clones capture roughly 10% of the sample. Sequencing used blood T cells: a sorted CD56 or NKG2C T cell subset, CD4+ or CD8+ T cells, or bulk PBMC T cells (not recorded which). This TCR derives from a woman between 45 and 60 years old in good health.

CDR3 loop: CASSLPTSEDTGELFF. This chain uses TRBV7-9 with TRBJ2-2; the D call of TRBD2 rests on TCRdb alone, since no DNA is present to check it. Germline CDR1 SEHNR, CDR2 FQNEAQ (reference sequence). The CDR3 contains 16 residues.